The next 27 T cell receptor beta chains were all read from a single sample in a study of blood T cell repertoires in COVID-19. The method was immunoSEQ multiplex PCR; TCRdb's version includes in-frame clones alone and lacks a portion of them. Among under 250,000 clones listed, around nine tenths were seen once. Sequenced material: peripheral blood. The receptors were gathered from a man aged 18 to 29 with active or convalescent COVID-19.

For the CDR3, the DNA is TGCGCCAGCACGCGACAGGGCCCCACAGAACAAAATGAGCAGTTCTTC. Its protein product is CASTRQGPTEQNEQFF. V and J are TRBV5-1 and TRBJ2-1; TRBD1 matches at 7 bases. Germline V lookup: CDR1 SGHRS, CDR2 YFSETQ. The CDR3 contains 16 residues. The junction had 16 bases not matched to a gene; V was cut back by 6 bases and J by 7 bases.

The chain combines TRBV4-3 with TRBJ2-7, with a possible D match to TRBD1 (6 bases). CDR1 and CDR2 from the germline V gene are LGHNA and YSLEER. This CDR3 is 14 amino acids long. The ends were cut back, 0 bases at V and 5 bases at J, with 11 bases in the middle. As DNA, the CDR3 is TGCGCCAGCAGCCAAGACCCCAGGGGAGACGAGCAGTACTTC. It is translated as CASSQDPRGDEQYF.

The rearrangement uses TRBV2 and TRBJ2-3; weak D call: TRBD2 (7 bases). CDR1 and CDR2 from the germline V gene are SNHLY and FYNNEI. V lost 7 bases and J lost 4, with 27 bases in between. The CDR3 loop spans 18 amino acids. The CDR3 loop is CASNRGAGAPLRPDTQYF. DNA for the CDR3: TGTGCCAGCAACCGAGGTGCGGGGGCCCCCCTTAGGCCAGATACGCAGTATTTT. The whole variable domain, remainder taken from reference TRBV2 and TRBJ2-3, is EPEVTQTPSHQVTQMGQEVILRCVPISNHLYFYWYRQILGQKVEFLVSFYNNEISEKSEIFDDQFSVERPDGSNFTLKIRSTKLEDSAMYFCASNRGAGAPLRPDTQYFGPGTRLTVL.

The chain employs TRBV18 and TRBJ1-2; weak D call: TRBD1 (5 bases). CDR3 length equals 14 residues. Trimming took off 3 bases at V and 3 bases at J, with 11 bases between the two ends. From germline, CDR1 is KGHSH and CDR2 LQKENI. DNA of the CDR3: TGTGCCAGCTCACCGCGCCAAGGGGACTATGGCTACACCTTC. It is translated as CASSPRQGDYGYTF.

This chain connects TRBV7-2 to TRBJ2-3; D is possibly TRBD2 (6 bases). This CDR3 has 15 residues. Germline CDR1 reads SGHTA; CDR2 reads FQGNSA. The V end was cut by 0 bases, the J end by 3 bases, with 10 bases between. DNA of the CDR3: TGTGCCAGCAGCTTAGCACATAGCGGTACAGATACGCAGTATTTT. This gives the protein CASSLAHSGTDTQYF.

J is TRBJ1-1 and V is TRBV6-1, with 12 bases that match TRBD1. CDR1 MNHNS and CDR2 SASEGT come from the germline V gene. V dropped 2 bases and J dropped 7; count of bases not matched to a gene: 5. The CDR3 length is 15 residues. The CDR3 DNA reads TGTGCCAGCAGTGAACTCGGGACAGGGGGCGGTGAAGCTTTCTTT. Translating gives CASSELGTGGGEAFF.

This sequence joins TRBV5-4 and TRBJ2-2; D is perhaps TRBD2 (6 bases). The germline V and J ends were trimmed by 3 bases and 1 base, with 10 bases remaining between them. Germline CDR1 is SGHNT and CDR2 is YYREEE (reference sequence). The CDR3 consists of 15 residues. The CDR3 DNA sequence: TGTGCCAGCAGCTCGGGACTTTTGAACACCGGGGAGCTGTTTTTT. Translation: CASSSGLLNTGELFF.

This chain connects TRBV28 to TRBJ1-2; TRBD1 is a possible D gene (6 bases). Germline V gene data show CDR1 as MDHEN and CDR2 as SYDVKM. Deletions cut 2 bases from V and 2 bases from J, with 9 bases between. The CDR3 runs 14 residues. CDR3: CASSLGGSNYGYTF. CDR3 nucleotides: TGTGCCAGCAGTTTAGGGGGCAGCAACTATGGCTACACCTTC.

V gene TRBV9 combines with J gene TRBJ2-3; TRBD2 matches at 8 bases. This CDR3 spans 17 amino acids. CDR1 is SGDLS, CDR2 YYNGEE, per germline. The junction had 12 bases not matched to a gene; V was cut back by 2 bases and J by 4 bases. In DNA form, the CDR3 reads TGTGCCAGCAGCGTCGGATTGAGCGGGAGAGCCTCAGATACGCAGTATTTT. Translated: CASSVGLSGRASDTQYF. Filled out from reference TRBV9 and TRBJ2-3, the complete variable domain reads DSGVTQTPKHLITATGQRVTLRCSPRSGDLSVYWYQQSLDQGLQFLIQYYNGEERAKGNILERFSAQQFPDLHSELNLSSLELGDSALYFCASSVGLSGRASDTQYFGPGTRLTVL.

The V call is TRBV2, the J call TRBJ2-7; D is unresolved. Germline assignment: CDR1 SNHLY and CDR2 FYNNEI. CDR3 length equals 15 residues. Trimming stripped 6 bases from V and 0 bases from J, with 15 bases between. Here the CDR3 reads CASSPVNSHSYEQYF. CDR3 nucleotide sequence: TGTGCCAGCAGCCCGGTCAACAGTCACTCCTACGAGCAGTACTTC.

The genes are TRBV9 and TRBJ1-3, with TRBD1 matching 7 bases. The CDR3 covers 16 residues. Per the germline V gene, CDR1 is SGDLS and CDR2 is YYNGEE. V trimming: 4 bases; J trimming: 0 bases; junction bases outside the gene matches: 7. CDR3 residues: CASSLSGQNSGNTIYF. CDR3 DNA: TGTGCCAGCAGCCTCTCGGGACAGAACTCTGGAAACACCATATATTTT.

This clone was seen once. The CDR3 loop reads CASSLEGHYNSPLHF. In nucleotides, the CDR3 is TGTGCCAGCAGCTTAGAGGGACATTATAATTCACCCCTCCACTTT. The V and J genes are TRBV7-9 and TRBJ1-6; D possibly corresponds to TRBD1 (6 bases). The V end lost 1 base, the J end lost 4 bases, and 8 bases lay between the germline ends. This CDR3 region has 15 residues. The germline CDR1 and CDR2 sequences are SEHNR and FQNEAQ (reference sequence).

The CDR3 DNA reads TGTGCCAGCAGTTTCGCGGGACAGGGGACACCGGGCAATCAGCCCCAGCATTTT. It encodes CASSFAGQGTPGNQPQHF. The genes are TRBV6-2 or TRBV6-3 and TRBJ1-5; TRBD1 aligns across 10 bases. The germline V gene has CDR1 MNHEY and CDR2 SVGEGT. This CDR3 comprises 18 residues. With 4 bases clipped from V and 2 bases from J, the junction kept 11 bases outside the gene matches.

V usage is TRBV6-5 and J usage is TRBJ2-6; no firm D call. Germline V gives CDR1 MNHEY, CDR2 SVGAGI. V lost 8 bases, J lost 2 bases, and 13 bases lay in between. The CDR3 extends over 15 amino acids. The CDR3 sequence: CASAVVAPGANVLTF. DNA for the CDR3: TGTGCCAGCGCGGTAGTGGCCCCTGGGGCCAACGTCCTGACTTTC.

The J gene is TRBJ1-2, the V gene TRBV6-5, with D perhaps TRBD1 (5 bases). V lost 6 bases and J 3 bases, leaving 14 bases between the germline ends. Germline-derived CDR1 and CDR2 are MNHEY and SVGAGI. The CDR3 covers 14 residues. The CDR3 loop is CASRTSGAHYGYTF. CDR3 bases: TGTGCCAGCAGGACTAGCGGGGCACACTATGGCTACACCTTC.

As DNA, the CDR3 is TGTGCCAGCAGTTACTCGGGAGGGTCACCGTATGGCTACACCTTC. As protein: CASSYSGGSPYGYTF. This chain uses TRBV6-2 or TRBV6-3 with TRBJ1-2; D is ambiguous. V lost 0 bases, J lost 5 bases, and 13 bases lay in between. CDR1 MNHEY and CDR2 SVGEGT come from the germline V gene. The CDR3 runs to 15 residues.

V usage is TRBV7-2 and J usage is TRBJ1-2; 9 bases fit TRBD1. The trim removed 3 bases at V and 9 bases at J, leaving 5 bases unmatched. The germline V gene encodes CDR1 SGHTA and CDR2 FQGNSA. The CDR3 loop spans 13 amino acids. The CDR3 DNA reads TGTGCCAGCAGCTTCTCCGGGACAGGGAGCTACACCTTC. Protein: CASSFSGTGSYTF.

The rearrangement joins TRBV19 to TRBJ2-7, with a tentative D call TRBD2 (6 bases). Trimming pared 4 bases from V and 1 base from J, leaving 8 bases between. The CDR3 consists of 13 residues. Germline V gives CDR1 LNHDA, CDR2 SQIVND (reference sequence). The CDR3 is CASSRGDSYEQYF. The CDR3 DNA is TGTGCCAGTAGTAGGGGGGATTCCTACGAGCAGTACTTC.

The CDR3 DNA is TGTGCCAGCTCACCCTCGGGACAGGTGGGTCAGCCCCAGCATTTT. Translation gives CASSPSGQVGQPQHF. J is TRBJ1-5 and V is TRBV18; TRBD1 matches at 8 bases. CDR3 length: 15 amino acids. The germline V gene has CDR1 KGHSH and CDR2 LQKENI. V lost 3 bases to trimming and J lost 6 bases; unmatched junction nucleotides: 7.

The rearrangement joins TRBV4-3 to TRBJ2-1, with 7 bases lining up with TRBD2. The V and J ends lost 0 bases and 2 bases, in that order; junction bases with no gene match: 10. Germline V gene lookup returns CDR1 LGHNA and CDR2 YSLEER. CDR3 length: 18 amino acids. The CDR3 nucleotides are TGCGCCAGCAGCCAAGATCGAGGTTGGCTAGCGGCCTACAATGAGCAGTTCTTC. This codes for CASSQDRGWLAAYNEQFF.

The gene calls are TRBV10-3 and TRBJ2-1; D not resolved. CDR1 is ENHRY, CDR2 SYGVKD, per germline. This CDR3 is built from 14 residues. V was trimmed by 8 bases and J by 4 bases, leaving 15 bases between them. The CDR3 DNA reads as TGTGCCATCTCAACCGGGTCCCTTTACAATGAGCAGTTCTTC. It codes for CAISTGSLYNEQFF.

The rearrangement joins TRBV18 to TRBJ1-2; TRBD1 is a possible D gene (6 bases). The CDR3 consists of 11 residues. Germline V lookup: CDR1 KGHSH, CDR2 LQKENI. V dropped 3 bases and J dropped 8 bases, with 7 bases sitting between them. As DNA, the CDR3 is TGTGCCAGCTCACCCGGACAGGGCTACACCTTC. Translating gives CASSPGQGYTF.

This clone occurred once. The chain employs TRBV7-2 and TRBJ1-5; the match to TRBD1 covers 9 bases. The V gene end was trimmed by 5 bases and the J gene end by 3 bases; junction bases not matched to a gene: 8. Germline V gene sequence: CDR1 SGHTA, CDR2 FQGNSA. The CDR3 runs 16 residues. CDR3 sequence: CASSPTGQGINQPQHF. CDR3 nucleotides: TGTGCCAGCAGCCCAACGGGACAGGGTATCAATCAGCCCCAGCATTTT. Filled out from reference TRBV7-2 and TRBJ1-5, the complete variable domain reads GAGVSQSPSNKVTEKGKDVELRCDPISGHTALYWYRQSLGQGLEFLIYFQGNSAPDKSGLPSDRFSAERTGGSVSTLTIQRTQQEDSAVYLCASSPTGQGINQPQHFGDGTRLSIL.

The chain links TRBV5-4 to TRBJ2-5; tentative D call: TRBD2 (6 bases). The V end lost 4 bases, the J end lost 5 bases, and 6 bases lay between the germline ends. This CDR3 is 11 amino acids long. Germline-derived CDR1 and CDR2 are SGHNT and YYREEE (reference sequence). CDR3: CASSAGETQYF. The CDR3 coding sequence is TGTGCCAGCAGCGCGGGGGAGACCCAGTACTTC. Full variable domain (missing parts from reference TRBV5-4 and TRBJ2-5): ETGVTQSPTHLIKTRGQQVTLRCSSQSGHNTVSWYQQALGQGPQFIFQYYREEENGRGNFPPRFSGLQFPNYSSELNVNALELDDSALYLCASSAGETQYFGPGTRLLVL.

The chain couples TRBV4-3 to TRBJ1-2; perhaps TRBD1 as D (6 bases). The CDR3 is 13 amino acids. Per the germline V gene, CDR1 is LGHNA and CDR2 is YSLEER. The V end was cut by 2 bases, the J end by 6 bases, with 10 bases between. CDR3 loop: CASSQTSGDGYTF. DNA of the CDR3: TGCGCCAGCAGCCAAACATCAGGGGATGGCTACACCTTC.

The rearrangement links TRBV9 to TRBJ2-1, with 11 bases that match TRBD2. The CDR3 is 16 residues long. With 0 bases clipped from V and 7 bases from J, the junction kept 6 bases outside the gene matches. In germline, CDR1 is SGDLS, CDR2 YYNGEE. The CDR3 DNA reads TGTGCCAGCAGCGTAGCACTAGCGGGAGTTGATAATGAGCAGTTCTTC. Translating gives CASSVALAGVDNEQFF. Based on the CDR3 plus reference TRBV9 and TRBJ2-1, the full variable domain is DSGVTQTPKHLITATGQRVTLRCSPRSGDLSVYWYQQSLDQGLQFLIQYYNGEERAKGNILERFSAQQFPDLHSELNLSSLELGDSALYFCASSVALAGVDNEQFFGPGTRLTVL.

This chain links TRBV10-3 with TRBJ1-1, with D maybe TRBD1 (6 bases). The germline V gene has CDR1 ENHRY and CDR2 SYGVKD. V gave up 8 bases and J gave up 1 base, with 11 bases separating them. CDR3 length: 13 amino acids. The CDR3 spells CAIWTVGNTEAFF. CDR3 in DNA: TGTGCCATCTGGACAGTCGGGAACACTGAAGCTTTCTTT.